Listed below are T cell receptor beta chains from one sample, sequenced in a study of OX40 agonist ivuxolimab in advanced cancers. Sequencing used immunoSEQ multiplex PCR; TCRdb keeps in-frame clones, though not all of them. This sample has tens of thousands of clones; about 80% occur once, and the top ten carry about 2.9%. Specimen: CD4+ or CD8+ T cells sorted from blood, collected in a trial of the OX40 agonist ivuxolimab. Receptors were obtained from an adult with an advanced solid tumor such as melanoma, head and neck, liver or kidney cancer. The CDR3 runs from the conserved cysteine through the conserved F or W. D genes are given only for firm matches. The size of a clone is reported for some rows only, either as once, few or many, or as a class for expanded clones.

j_call d_call clone_size v_call cdr3_nt cdr3_aa
TRBJ2-3 TRBD2 once TRBV7-2 TGTGCCAGCAGCTGGGGAGCGGGGACCACCCCAGATACGCAGTATTTT CASSWGAGTTPDTQYF
TRBJ1-2 - - TRBV19 TGTGCCAGCTCAGTGGCGGCAGGCGCTAACTATGGCTACACCTTC CASSVAAGANYGYTF
TRBJ2-1 TRBD2 - TRBV11-2 TGTGCCAGCAGCTTAGATCTACCGGGACTAGCGGGGGGGGAGCAGTTCTTC CASSLDLPGLAGGEQFF
TRBJ2-7 TRBD1 - TRBV11-1 TGTGCCAGCAGCCTGACAGGGACCAACTCCTACGAGCAGTACTTC CASSLTGTNSYEQYF
TRBJ2-3 TRBD2 - TRBV2 TGTGCCAGCAGTGGCGGGAGGGGCCCAAGGGATACGCAGTATTTT CASSGGRGPRDTQYF
TRBJ2-1 TRBD1 few TRBV25-1 TGTGCCAGCAGTGCGAGGACAGGGGTCGGACTTGGAGGCAATGAGCAGTTCTTC CASSARTGVGLGGNEQFF
TRBJ1-2 - - TRBV10-3 TGTGCCATCAGTGAGTTGGGGCGCGACTATGGCTACACCTTC CAISELGRDYGYTF
TRBJ1-5 - once TRBV6-8 TGTGCCAGCAGCCAAACCGGGACACGGATATGGGAGGGCAATCAGCCCCAGCATTTT CASSQTGTRIWEGNQPQHF
TRBJ2-7 - - TRBV19 TGTGCCAGTAGTATCGACTGGAACTACGAGCAGTATTTC CASSIDWNYEQYF
TRBJ1-2 TRBD1 - TRBV10-2 TGCGCCAGCAGCCGACAGGGGGATGGGGGCTACACCTTC CASSRQGDGGYTF
TRBJ2-5 - - TRBV5-4 TGTGCCAGCAGCTTGGCCTCCCAAGAGACCCAGTACTTC CASSLASQETQYF
TRBJ1-6 - - TRBV4-3 TGCGCCAGCAGCCAAGATCCTCCGGCTATGCGGAATTCACCCCTCCACTTT CASSQDPPAMRNSPLHF
TRBJ2-2 TRBD2 - TRBV12-5 TGTGCTAGTGGTCTAGCGGGGTCGAACACCGGGGAGCTGTTTTTT CASGLAGSNTGELFF
TRBJ2-5 TRBD2 once TRBV5-6 TGTGCCAGCAGCTTAAGGACTAGCCAAGAGACCCAGTACTTC CASSLRTSQETQYF
TRBJ2-2 - - TRBV18 TGTGCCAGCTCACCAACCGGGACAACTAACACCGGGGAGCTGTTTTTT CASSPTGTTNTGELFF
TRBJ2-1 TRBD1 - TRBV5-4 TGTGCCAGCAGCTTGGCCGGACAGGGGGCTTTTGGTGAGCAGTTCTTC CASSLAGQGAFGEQFF
TRBJ2-7 - few TRBV6-1 TGTGCCAGCAGGGACTGGCGGGTCGGCGAGCAGTACTTC CASRDWRVGEQYF
TRBJ2-7 - - TRBV2 TGTGCCAGCAGTTTTGGGCAGACCGAGCAGTACTTC CASSFGQTEQYF
TRBJ1-5 - - TRBV4-1 TGCGCCAGCAGCCAAGAGAGAGGGGGGGGCAATCAGCCCCAGCATTTT CASSQERGGGNQPQHF
TRBJ1-1 - - TRBV5-1 TGCGCCAGCAGCTTGGACAGGAACACTGAAGCTTTCTTT CASSLDRNTEAFF
TRBJ2-5 - - TRBV19 TGTGCCAGTAGTCCACTAGTCCCAGAGACCCAGTACTTC CASSPLVPETQYF
TRBJ2-7 - - TRBV2 TGTGCCAGCAGTGAAAGAGGAGTACATTCTGGATGGCAGTACTTC CASSERGVHSGWQYF
TRBJ2-3 - - TRBV5-1 TGCGCCAGCAGCTTGGCCCCGGGACCCAGCGTAGATACGCAGTATTTT CASSLAPGPSVDTQYF
TRBJ1-1 - - TRBV6-4 TGTGCCAGCAGTACCACTTGGGGGGCTGAAGCTTTCTTT CASSTTWGAEAFF